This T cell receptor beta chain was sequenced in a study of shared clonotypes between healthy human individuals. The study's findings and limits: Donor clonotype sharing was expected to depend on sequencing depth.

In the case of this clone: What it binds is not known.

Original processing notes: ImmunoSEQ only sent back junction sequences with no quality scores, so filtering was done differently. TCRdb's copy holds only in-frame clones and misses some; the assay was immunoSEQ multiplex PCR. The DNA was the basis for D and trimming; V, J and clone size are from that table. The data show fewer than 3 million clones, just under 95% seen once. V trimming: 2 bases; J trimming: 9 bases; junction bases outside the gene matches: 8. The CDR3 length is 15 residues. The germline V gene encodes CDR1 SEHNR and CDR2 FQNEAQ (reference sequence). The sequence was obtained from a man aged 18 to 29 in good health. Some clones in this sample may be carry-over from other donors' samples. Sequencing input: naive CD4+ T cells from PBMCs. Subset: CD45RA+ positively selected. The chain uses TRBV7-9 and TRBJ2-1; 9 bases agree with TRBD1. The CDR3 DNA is TGTGCCAGCAGCTTACGTACAGGGGGCAGACTTGAGCAGTTCTTC. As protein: CASSLRTGGRLEQFF.